Following are 10 T cell receptor beta chains from one sample sequenced in a study of shared clonotypes between healthy human individuals (dated by TCRdb to the early 2020s). The library was obtained by the immunoSEQ multiplex PCR assay. The clones in this table, taken by TCRdb from immuneACCESS, are in-frame only. Not every clone is retained; where verified, under half of the shortfall comes from an unresolved V gene, and the cause of the rest is unknown. The sample table records under 1,100,000 clones; about 74% of these occur just once. The leading ten clones occupy around 1.4% of the sample. Sequenced material: memory CD4+ T cells sorted from blood. The sample's cell subset or site label is to be understood as: CD45RA-negative fraction. The receptors were gathered from a man aged 18 to 29 in good health.

A remark on this clone: One end of the junction does not line up with germline, which may come from a read error. The identical CDR3 is also encoded by other nucleotide sequences in the sample. Here the CDR3 reads CASSLGGYNSPLHF. In DNA form, the CDR3 reads TGTGCCAGCAGCTTGGGGGGCTATAATTCACCCCTCCACTTT. V gene TRBV5-1 combines with J gene TRBJ1-6; D might be TRBD1 (5 bases). CDR1 SGHRS and CDR2 YFSETQ come from the germline V gene. The CDR3 totals 14 residues.

The chain recombines TRBV5-6 with TRBJ2-3; TRBD2 agrees at 11 bases. Germline CDR1 and CDR2: SGHDT and YYEEEE. The CDR3 has 17 amino acids. Trimming removed 3 bases from V and 3 bases from J; junction bases left unmatched: 9. CDR3 in amino acids: CASSSETSGSGTDTQYF. The CDR3 coding sequence is TGTGCCAGCAGCTCCGAAACTAGCGGGAGTGGGACAGATACGCAGTATTTT. The whole variable domain, remainder taken from reference TRBV5-6 and TRBJ2-3, is DAGVTQSPTHLIKTRGQQVTLRCSPKSGHDTVSWYQQALGQGPQFIFQYYEEEERQRGNFPDRFSGHQFPNYSSELNVNALLLGDSALYLCASSSETSGSGTDTQYFGPGTRLTVL.

The chain joins TRBV11-2 to TRBJ2-2, with 7 bases that match TRBD1. The CDR3 covers 13 residues. V was pared by 5 bases and J by 6 bases, with 3 bases of the junction left unmatched. Germline assignment: CDR1 SGHAT and CDR2 FQNNGV. CDR3 nucleotides: TGTGCCAGCAGCCTAGGGACAGCCGGGGAGCTGTTTTTT. Translating it yields CASSLGTAGELFF.

This clone was counted between two and nine times. The chain carries TRBV6-6 and TRBJ2-7, with D perhaps TRBD1 (5 bases). CDR3 length equals 16 residues. Deletions cut 6 bases from V and 3 bases from J, with 21 bases between. CDR1 is MNHNY and CDR2 is SVGAGI in the germline V gene (reference sequence). CDR3 DNA: TGTGCCAGCAGAGGATGGAGAGAGACAGCCAACTACGAGCAGTACTTC. This encodes CASRGWRETANYEQYF.

The chain combines TRBV5-6 with TRBJ1-1, with a possible D match to TRBD1 (5 bases). The CDR3 is made up of 16 amino acids. Trimming removed 6 bases from V and 2 bases from J, with 20 bases in between. The germline gives CDR1 SGHDT, CDR2 YYEEEE. In nucleotides, the CDR3 is TGTGCCAGCACCCGAGGGGCTGGGAGTCCAAACACTGAAGCTTTCTTT. It translates to CASTRGAGSPNTEAFF.

This clone was observed once. The chain couples TRBV7-8 to TRBJ2-1, with D perhaps TRBD2 (6 bases). Trimming took off 4 bases at V and 0 bases at J, with 13 bases between the two ends. CDR3 length equals 16 residues. Germline CDR1 SGHVS, CDR2 FQNEAQ. CDR3 loop: CASSSRDSSSYNEQFF. In DNA form, the CDR3 reads TGTGCCAGCAGCTCCAGGGACTCCAGCTCCTACAATGAGCAGTTCTTC.

This clone was counted ten times or more. The chain is built from TRBV5-1 and TRBJ2-3, with D maybe TRBD2 (6 bases). V was pared by 4 bases and J by 3 bases, with 12 bases between. The germline V gene has CDR1 SGHRS and CDR2 YFSETQ. The CDR3 runs to 14 residues. The CDR3 DNA reads as TGCGCCAGCAGCCCTGGGACTCTGACAGATACGCAGTATTTT. Its translation is CASSPGTLTDTQYF.

The chain carries TRBV18 and TRBJ1-4, with 9 bases identical to TRBD1. The CDR3 spans 16 residues. Germline CDR1 reads KGHSH; CDR2 reads LQKENI. V trimming: 3 bases; J trimming: 2 bases; junction bases outside the gene matches: 4. The CDR3: CASSPDRGTTNEKLFF. CDR3 coding DNA: TGTGCCAGCTCACCGGACAGGGGCACCACTAATGAAAAACTGTTTTTT.

This clone was counted once. V and J are TRBV5-1 and TRBJ2-7; the D gene could be TRBD1 or TRBD2 (5 bases each). The V gene lost 4 bases and the J gene lost 2 bases, with 16 bases spanning the gap. The CDR3 extends over 15 amino acids. CDR1 is SGHRS, CDR2 YFSETQ, per germline. The CDR3 DNA follows: TGCGCCAGCAGCCCGGAGGCAGGGAAACCCTACGAGCAGTACTTC. It codes for CASSPEAGKPYEQYF.

The chain recombines TRBV7-3 with TRBJ2-3; 8 bases map to TRBD2. Germline V gives CDR1 SGHTA, CDR2 FQGTGA. J was trimmed by 8 bases and V by 4 bases; bases with no gene match: 8. The length of the CDR3 is 14 residues. The CDR3 region is CASSSSGGLGTQYF. CDR3 nucleotides: TGTGCCAGCAGCTCCTCGGGGGGGCTCGGTACGCAGTATTTT.